The sequence of this TCR beta chain was determined in a study of tumor-infiltrating lymphocytes in primary liver carcinoma (dated by TCRdb to 2015 to 2018). About the investigation overall: Roughly five patients with histopathologically diagnosed primary liver carcinoma underwent surgical resection in China between late 2015 and March 2016. A total of roughly 35 specimens from 5 patients underwent TCRbeta repertoire sequencing, comprising 25 tumor regions, 5 adjacent noncancerous liver tissues and 5 peripheral blood samples. Across five regions of each liver tumor, along with adjacent normal tissue and blood, the study brought together TCRbeta repertoire sequencing, expression microarrays and whole-exome sequencing. The tumors of the five patients were staged as T1-T3 N0M0, with maximum diameters ranging from roughly 4 to 11 cm. Roughly 3.5 to 7.5 million productive TCRbeta reads were obtained per sample, and no significant difference in read depth was found between tissue types. The five patients, three men and two women aged 30 to 69 years, had hepatocellular carcinoma (four) or combined HCC and intrahepatic cholangiocarcinoma (one). Technical replicate repertoires showed high reproducibility, with mean shared-clone rates roughly 0.87 and correlation coefficients above 0.98. The investigation overall reported the following: Only the TCR beta chain was sequenced, so true repertoire diversity is likely underestimated because unpaired alpha chains were not captured. Consistent with antigen-driven expansion, pairs of tumor regions showed higher repertoire overlap (mean around 36%) than either tumor-adjacent pairs (around 17%) or tumor-blood pairs (roughly 15%). Comparison of CD4+ and CD8+ T cell repertoires was precluded by the use of bulk unsorted samples. The study included only a handful of patients, and the authors note findings should be validated in a larger study. The top 250 clones accounted for a significantly greater share of the repertoire in tumors than in blood (p = 0.039).

TRIzol reagent was used to extract blood RNA from unsorted whole blood, while the DNeasy Blood & Tissue kit provided the germline DNA. Patients had chronic HBV infection and were treatment-naive at sampling. Before surgery, 4 to 5 milliliters of peripheral blood were collected into K2EDTA tubes. A remark on this clonotype: What this receptor recognizes is not known. Its ends do not fully match the called genes, so a read error is possible.

Starting from approximately 500 ng total RNA, TCRbeta-specific cDNA was produced by reverse transcription with a constant-region primer and ProtoScript II reverse transcriptase. TCRbeta libraries were built with three nested multiplex PCR rounds, a slightly modified ARM-PCR procedure. The first two PCR rounds used multiplex TRBV1-TRBV30 forward primers with a Cbeta reverse primer, each for approximately 11 cycles. A final 25-cycle PCR with Deep VentR polymerase added sample barcodes and Illumina adapters. Amplicons of 200-500 bp were gel-purified with a QIAquick gel extraction kit before sequencing. An Illumina HiSeq 2500 was used to sequence the TCRbeta amplicons, generating 250-bp paired-end reads. In the source study's methods: Quality trimming of reads was performed with Trimmomatic v0.33, and paired reads were merged with FLASH v1.2.11 so that full CDR3 sequences could be recovered. V, D and J germline segments were assigned to the rearranged TCRbeta sequences by MiGEC v1.2.1b. Clonotype statistics and Shannon-Wiener diversity indices were calculated with VDJtools v1.0.0. Except for diversity analysis, only the 250 most abundant clonotypes of each sample were used in subsequent analyses to reduce sampling bias. TCRdb redid the processing of the public reads, applying fastp at Q25 and MiXCR, and retained in-frame beta chains. Entries are consolidated by CDR3 protein sequence, retaining the most common genes and DNA. TCRdb, rather than the study authors, made the V and J calls. Recorded for this sample are about 180,000 distinct CDR3 sequences; 60% of them occurred a single time. Approximately 67% of the sample belongs to the ten largest clones.

Its CDR3 holds 14 amino acids, cysteine through phenylalanine. Of the read, only the CDR3 DNA is kept; its 42 bases are in frame from base 1. CDR1 is given as SGHAT and CDR2 as FQNNGV, both from the germline V gene. The rearrangement joined TRBV11-2 to TRBJ1-1; a tentative D match to TRBD1 spans 5 bases. The sequenced material came from peripheral blood. This clonotype was obtained from a man aged 35 to 55 with primary liver carcinoma and hepatitis B virus infection. The CDR3 is CASSSQARGTEASF. The sequence in DNA is TGCGCCAGCAGCTCCCAAGCAAGGGGCACTGAAGCTTCCTTT.